The clone carrying this TCR beta chain was counted ten times or more. Its specificity is unknown. The data were taken from a study of early T cells in non-severe SARS-CoV-2 infection. Study-wide background: From unsorted whole blood, bulk RNA was sequenced, and the chains remained unpaired.

Separate cDNA molecules each had unique molecular identifiers attached to them. Via MiXCR, TCRdb re-called the 5' RACE reads, giving one row per CDR3 protein. The sample consists of roughly 97,000 distinct CDR3 sequences, 8% to 13% of them appearing once. This CDR3 comprises 14 residues. The ends lost 2 bases at V and 5 bases at J; junction bases unmatched: 8. Germline V gene data show CDR1 as DFQATT and CDR2 as SNEGSKA (reference sequence). General study findings and limits: Clonotype matching in VDJdb favored anti-spike CD8 responses and did not capture private and CD4 specificities.

This sequence originates from an adult who was a healthcare worker with PCR-confirmed SARS-CoV-2 infection or an uninfected control (not recorded which). The material sequenced was whole blood, taken at baseline. The chain links TRBV20-1 to TRBJ1-1, with 7 bases that match TRBD1. CDR3 nucleotide sequence: TGCAGTGCTAGAATACAGGGGAGTCATACTGAAGCTTTCTTT. As protein: CSARIQGSHTEAFF.